The clone carrying this T cell receptor (beta chain) was counted many times. Its target is not known. This specimen comes from a study of regulatory T cells in long-lasting Graves disease. General observations from the study: Among persistent patients, a larger number of public clonotypes were shared (roughly 2,700) than among newly diagnosed patients (under 1,000). Persistent disease was associated with favored TRBV28 usage and with favored use of TRBJ1-2 and TRBJ2-5.

Time point noted: persistent/refractory GD, antithyroid drugs over 5 years with positive TRAb. Making the TCR library involved RNA that had been extracted from PBMCs. For TCR beta, libraries came from iRepertoire HTBI primers and Arm-PCR of CDR3 regions. TCRdb independently ran MiXCR on the multiplex PCR reads; one entry per CDR3 protein. The sample includes about 460,000 distinct CDR3 sequences, 20% to 25% of them seen just once. The CDR3 loop spans 14 amino acids. V shed 6 bases and J shed 2 bases, with 14 bases lying between them. Germline V gene sequence: CDR1 SGHTA, CDR2 FQGNSA. Sample: peripheral blood mononuclear cells (PBMCs), taken when the disease was refractory, from a patient treated with antithyroid drugs. The sequence was obtained from a female donor with Graves disease. The V and J genes are TRBV7-2 and TRBJ2-7, with D possibly being TRBD1 (6 bases). The CDR3 spells CASRPTGRTYEQYF. Here the CDR3 DNA reads TGTGCCAGCAGGCCAACAGGGCGCACCTACGAGCAGTACTTC.